These 8 T cell receptor beta chains originate from one sample sequenced in a study of blood T cell repertoires in COVID-19. Some clones are missing from TCRdb's copy, which holds only in-frame ones; the method was immunoSEQ multiplex PCR. There are about 66,000 clones in the sample; around 84% occur only once, and 5.5% to 7% lies in the top ten. Input material: peripheral blood. Every receptor here comes from a man aged 45-65 years with active COVID-19.

The chain employs TRBV6-5 and TRBJ2-7, with TRBD1 matching 7 bases. The V segment lost 8 bases and the J segment 4 bases; nucleotides outside the gene matches: 11. This CDR3 is built from 14 residues. Germline V lookup: CDR1 MNHEY, CDR2 SVGAGI. CDR3 DNA: TGTGCCAGCTACCAAGGGGGCAGGGGGTACGAGCAGTACTTC. It encodes CASYQGGRGYEQYF.

This chain connects TRBV5-1 to TRBJ1-6, with 7 bases aligning to TRBD1. The V gene's germline CDR1 is SGHRS and CDR2 YFSETQ. The CDR3 length is 15 residues. Trimming removed 1 base from V and 9 bases from J; junction bases left unmatched: 7. For the CDR3, the DNA is TGCGCCAGCAGCTTGCGGGACAGTGTTGGTTCACCCCTCCACTTT. It translates to CASSLRDSVGSPLHF.

This clone was observed a handful of times. The V gene is TRBV13, the J gene TRBJ2-1; D is ambiguous. The V and J ends lost 4 bases and 6 bases respectively, with 13 bases between them. CDR1 and CDR2 from the germline V gene are PRHDT and FYEKMQ (reference sequence). The CDR3 covers 14 residues. CDR3 DNA: TGTGCCAGCAGCTACTACCCGTCCCCCAATGAGCAGTTCTTC. Protein: CASSYYPSPNEQFF.

The V and J genes are TRBV29-1 and TRBJ1-1; D not certain. The CDR3 spans 13 residues. Germline V lookup: CDR1 SQVTM, CDR2 ANQGSEA. V was trimmed by 7 bases and J by 0 bases, leaving 12 bases between them. The DNA for the CDR3 is TGCAGCGCCCGAGATTTTATGAACACTGAAGCTTTCTTT. It encodes CSARDFMNTEAFF.

The CDR3 loop is CASSPWPQGSNTEAFF. Written as DNA, the CDR3 is TGTGCCAGCTCACCATGGCCACAGGGATCGAACACTGAAGCTTTCTTT. J is TRBJ1-1 and V is TRBV18, with a tentative D call TRBD1 (6 bases). The CDR3 is 16 residues long. Per germline, CDR1 KGHSH and CDR2 LQKENI. V was cut by 2 bases and J by 1 base, with 14 bases left in between. The whole variable domain, filled in from reference TRBV18 and TRBJ1-1, reads NAGVMQNPRHLVRRRGQEARLRCSPMKGHSHVYWYRQLPEEGLKFMVYLQKENIIDESGMPKERFSAEFPKEGPSILRIQQVVRGDSAAYFCASSPWPQGSNTEAFFGQGTRLTVV.

The chain couples TRBV6-1 to TRBJ2-5, with 7 positions matching TRBD2. The CDR3 extends over 17 amino acids. CDR1 is MNHNS and CDR2 is SASEGT in the germline V gene. The trim removed 2 bases at V and 2 bases at J, leaving 11 bases unmatched. CDR3 coding DNA: TGTGCCAGCAGTGAATTCCTACGGAAGGGAGGGCAAGAGACCCAGTACTTC. It encodes CASSEFLRKGGQETQYF.

This sequence joins TRBV25-1 and TRBJ2-3; TRBD2 is a possible D gene (6 bases). Germline values: CDR1 MGHDK, CDR2 SYGVNS. Trimming took 4 bases from V and 2 from J, leaving 13 bases between them. The CDR3 loop spans 15 amino acids. The CDR3 DNA is TGTGCCAGCAGTGTCGGGGGAAGATTCACAGATACGCAGTATTTT. This codes for CASSVGGRFTDTQYF.

The chain links TRBV14 to TRBJ1-3; 8 bases line up with TRBD1. This CDR3 has 15 residues. The V segment lost 2 bases and the J segment 4 bases; nucleotides outside the gene matches: 4. Germline V gene sequence: CDR1 SGHDN, CDR2 FVKESK. CDR3 DNA: TGTGCCAGCAGCCAAAACCGGGACAGGGGAAACACCATATATTTT. As protein: CASSQNRDRGNTIYF. Drawing the rest from reference TRBV14 and TRBJ1-3, the complete variable domain is EAGVTQFPSHSVIEKGQTVTLRCDPISGHDNLYWYRRVMGKEIKFLLHFVKESKQDESGMPNNRFLAERTGGTYSTLKVQPAELEDSGVYFCASSQNRDRGNTIYFGEGSWLTVV.